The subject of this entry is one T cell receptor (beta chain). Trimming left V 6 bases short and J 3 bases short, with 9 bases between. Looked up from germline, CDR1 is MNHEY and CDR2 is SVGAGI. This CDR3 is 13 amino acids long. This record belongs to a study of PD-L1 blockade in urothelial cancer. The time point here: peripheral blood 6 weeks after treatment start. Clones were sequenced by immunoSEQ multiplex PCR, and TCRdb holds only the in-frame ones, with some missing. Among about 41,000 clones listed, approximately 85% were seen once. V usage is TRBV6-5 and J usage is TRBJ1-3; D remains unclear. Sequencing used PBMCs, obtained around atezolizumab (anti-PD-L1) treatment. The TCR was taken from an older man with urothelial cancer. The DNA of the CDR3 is TGTGCCAGCAGGAGGCGGGATGGAAACACCATATATTTT. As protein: CASRRRDGNTIYF.